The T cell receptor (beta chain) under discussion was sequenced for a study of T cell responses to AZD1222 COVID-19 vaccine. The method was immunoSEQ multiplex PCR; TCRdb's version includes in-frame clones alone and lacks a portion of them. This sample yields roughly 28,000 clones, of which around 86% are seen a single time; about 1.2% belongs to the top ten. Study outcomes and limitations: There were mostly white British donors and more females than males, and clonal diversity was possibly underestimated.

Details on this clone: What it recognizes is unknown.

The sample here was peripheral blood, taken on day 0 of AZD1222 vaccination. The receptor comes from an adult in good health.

The CDR3 nucleotides are TGTGCCAGCAGCCGGACCCTCGGCGCGGGGGGCTACACCTTC. It is translated as CASSRTLGAGGYTF. The V gene is TRBV7-2, the J gene TRBJ1-2; D gene uncertain. Trimming pared 5 bases from V and 8 bases from J, leaving 18 bases between. The CDR3 covers 14 residues. The germline CDR1 and CDR2 sequences are SGHTA and FQGNSA.